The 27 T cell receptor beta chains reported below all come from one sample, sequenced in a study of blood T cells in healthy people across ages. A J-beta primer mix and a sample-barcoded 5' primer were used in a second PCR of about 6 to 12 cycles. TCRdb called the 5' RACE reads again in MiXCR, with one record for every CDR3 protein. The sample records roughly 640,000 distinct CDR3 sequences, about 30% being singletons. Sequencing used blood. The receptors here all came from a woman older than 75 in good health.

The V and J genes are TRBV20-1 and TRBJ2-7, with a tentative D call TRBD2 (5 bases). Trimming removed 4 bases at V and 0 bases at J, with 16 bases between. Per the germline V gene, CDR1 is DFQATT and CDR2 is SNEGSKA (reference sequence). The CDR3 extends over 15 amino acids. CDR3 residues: CSANGLFASSYEQYF. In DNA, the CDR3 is TGCAGTGCTAACGGACTGTTCGCTAGCTCCTACGAGCAGTACTTC.

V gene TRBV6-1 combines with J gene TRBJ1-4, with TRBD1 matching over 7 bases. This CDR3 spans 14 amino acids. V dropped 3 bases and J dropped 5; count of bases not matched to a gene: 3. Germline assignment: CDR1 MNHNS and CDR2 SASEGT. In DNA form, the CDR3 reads TGTGCCAGCAGTGAGGACAGGCTAAATGAAAAACTGTTTTTT. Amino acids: CASSEDRLNEKLFF.

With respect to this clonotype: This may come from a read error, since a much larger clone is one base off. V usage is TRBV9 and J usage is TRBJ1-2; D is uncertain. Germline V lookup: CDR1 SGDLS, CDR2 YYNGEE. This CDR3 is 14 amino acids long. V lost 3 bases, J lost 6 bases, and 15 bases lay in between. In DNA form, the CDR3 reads TGTGCCAGCAGCGGATTGGGGAAGGCCAATGGCTACACCTTC. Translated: CASSGLGKANGYTF.

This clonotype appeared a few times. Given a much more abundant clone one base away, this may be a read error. The CDR3 DNA reads as TGTGCCAGCAGCCTTGCGGGGGACAGGCGAGGCGAGCAGTACTTC. Its translation: CASSLAGDRRGEQYF. The chain recombines TRBV3-1 with TRBJ2-7; D may be TRBD1 (8 bases). The CDR3 loop spans 15 amino acids. Trimming removed 4 bases at V and 6 bases at J, with 19 bases between. Germline V gives CDR1 LGHDT, CDR2 YNNKEL (reference sequence).

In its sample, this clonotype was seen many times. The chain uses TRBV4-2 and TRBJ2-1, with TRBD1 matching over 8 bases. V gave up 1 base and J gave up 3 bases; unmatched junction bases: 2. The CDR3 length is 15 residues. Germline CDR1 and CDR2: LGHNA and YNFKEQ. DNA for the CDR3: TGTGCCAGCAGCCAAGGGGGACAGGTCTACAATGAGCAGTTCTTC. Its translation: CASSQGGQVYNEQFF.

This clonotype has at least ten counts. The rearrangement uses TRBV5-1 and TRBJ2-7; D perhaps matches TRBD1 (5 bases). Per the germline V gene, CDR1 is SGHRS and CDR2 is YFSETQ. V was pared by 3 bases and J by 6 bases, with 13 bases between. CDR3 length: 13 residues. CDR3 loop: CASSWAGRIEQYF. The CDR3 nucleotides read TGCGCCAGCAGCTGGGCAGGGCGTATCGAGCAGTACTTC.

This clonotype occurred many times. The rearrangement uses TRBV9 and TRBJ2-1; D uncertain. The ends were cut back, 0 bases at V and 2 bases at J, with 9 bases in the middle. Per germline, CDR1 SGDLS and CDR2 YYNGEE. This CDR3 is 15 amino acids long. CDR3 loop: CASSVDVGTYNEQFF. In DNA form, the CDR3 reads TGTGCCAGCAGCGTAGACGTAGGTACCTACAATGAGCAGTTCTTC.

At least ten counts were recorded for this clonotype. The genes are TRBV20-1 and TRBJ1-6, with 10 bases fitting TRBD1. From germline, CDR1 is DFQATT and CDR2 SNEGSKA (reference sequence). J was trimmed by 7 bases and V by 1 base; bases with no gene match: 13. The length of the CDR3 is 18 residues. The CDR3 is CSARARGRGQGPNSPLHF. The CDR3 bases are TGCAGTGCTAGAGCCCGCGGCAGGGGACAGGGGCCAAATTCACCCCTCCACTTT.

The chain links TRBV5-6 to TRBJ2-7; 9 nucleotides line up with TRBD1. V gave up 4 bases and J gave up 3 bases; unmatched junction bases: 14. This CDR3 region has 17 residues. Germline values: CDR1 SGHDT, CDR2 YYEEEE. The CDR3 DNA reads TGTGCCAGCAGCACTCTCACAGGGGGCCCCGGGCTCTACGAGCAGTACTTC. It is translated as CASSTLTGGPGLYEQYF.

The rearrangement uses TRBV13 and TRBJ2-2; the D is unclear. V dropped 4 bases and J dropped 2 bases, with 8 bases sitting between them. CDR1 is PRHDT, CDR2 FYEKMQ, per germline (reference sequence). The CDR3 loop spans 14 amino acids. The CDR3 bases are TGTGCCAGCAGCTCTGGGAAAAACACCGGGGAGCTGTTTTTT. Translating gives CASSSGKNTGELFF.

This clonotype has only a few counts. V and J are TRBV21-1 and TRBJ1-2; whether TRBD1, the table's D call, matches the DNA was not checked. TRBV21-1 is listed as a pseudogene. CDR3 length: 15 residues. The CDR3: CASSTQTGGVYGYTF. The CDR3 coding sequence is TGTGCCAGCAGCACTCAGACAGGGGGAGTCTATGGCTACACCTTC.

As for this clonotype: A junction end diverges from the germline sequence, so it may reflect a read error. The chain's CDR3 is CASSLVSGRANEPFF. The CDR3 nucleotides read TGTGCCAGCAGCTTAGTTAGCGGGAGGGCGAATGAGCCGTTCTTC. The rearrangement uses TRBV7-2 and TRBJ2-1; 11 nucleotides line up with TRBD2. Germline values: CDR1 SGHTA, CDR2 FQGNSA. The CDR3 consists of 15 residues. The whole variable domain, remainder taken from reference TRBV7-2 and TRBJ2-1, is GAGVSQSPSNKVTEKGKDVELRCDPISGHTALYWYRQSLGQGLEFLIYFQGNSAPDKSGLPSDRFSAERTGGSVSTLTIQRTQQEDSAVYLCASSLVSGRANEPFFGPGTRLTVL.

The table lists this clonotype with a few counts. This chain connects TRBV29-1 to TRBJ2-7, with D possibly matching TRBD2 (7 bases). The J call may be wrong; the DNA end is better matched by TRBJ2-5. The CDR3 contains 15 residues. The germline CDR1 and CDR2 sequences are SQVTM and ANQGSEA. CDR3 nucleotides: TGCAGCGTTGAAGTTGGAGGCGGGGGCACAGAGACCCAGTACTTC. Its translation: CSVEVGGGGTETQYF.

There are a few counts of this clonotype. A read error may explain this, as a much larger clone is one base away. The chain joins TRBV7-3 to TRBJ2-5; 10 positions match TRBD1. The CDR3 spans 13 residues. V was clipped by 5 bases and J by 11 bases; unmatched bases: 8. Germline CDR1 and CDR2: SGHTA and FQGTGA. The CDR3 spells CASSRQGADEQYF. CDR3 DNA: TGTGCCAGCAGCAGACAGGGGGCCGATGAGCAGTACTTC.

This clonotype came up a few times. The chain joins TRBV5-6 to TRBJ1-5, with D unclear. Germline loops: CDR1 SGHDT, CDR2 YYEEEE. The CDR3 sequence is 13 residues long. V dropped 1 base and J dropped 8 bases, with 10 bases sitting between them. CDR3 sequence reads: CASSLYTREPQHF. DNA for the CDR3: TGTGCCAGCAGCTTGTACACCCGGGAGCCCCAGCATTTT.

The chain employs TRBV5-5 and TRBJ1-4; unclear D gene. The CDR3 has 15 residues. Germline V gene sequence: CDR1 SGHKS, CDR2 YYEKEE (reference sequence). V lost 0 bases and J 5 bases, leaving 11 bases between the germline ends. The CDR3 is CASSLGSERNEKLFF. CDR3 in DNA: TGTGCCAGCAGCTTGGGTTCAGAGAGAAATGAAAAACTGTTTTTT.

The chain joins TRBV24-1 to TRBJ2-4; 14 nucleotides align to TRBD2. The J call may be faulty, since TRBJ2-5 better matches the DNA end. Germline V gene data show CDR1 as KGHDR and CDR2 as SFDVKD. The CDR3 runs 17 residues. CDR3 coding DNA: TGTGCCACCAGTGCCACGGGACTAGCGGGAGATGCTGGGACCCAGTACTTC. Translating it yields CATSATGLAGDAGTQYF.

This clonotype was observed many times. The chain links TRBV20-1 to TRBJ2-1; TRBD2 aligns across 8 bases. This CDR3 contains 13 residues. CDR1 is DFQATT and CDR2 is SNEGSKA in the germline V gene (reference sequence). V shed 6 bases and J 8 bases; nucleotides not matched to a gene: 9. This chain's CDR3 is CSAGRGGTDEQFF. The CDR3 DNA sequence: TGCAGTGCCGGTCGGGGGGGTACGGATGAGCAGTTCTTC.

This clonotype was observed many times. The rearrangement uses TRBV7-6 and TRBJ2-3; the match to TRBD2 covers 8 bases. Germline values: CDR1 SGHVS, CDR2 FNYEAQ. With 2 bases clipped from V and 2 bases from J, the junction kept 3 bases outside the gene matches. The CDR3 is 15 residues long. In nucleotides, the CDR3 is TGTGCCAGCAGCTTAACTAGCGGATACACAGATACGCAGTATTTT. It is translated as CASSLTSGYTDTQYF.

The DNA of the CDR3 is TGTGCCAGCACTTCCCAGCCGAACACTGAAGCTTTCTTT. This encodes CASTSQPNTEAFF. The chain has TRBV28 and TRBJ1-1, with no clear D. V shed 7 bases and J shed 1 base, with 10 bases lying between them. Germline assignment: CDR1 MDHEN and CDR2 SYDVKM. The CDR3 runs 13 residues. Filled out from reference TRBV28 and TRBJ1-1, the complete variable domain reads DVKVTQSSRYLVKRTGEKVFLECVQDMDHENMFWYRQDPGLGLRLIYFSYDVKMKEKGDIPEGYSVSREKKERFSLILESASTNQTSMYLCASTSQPNTEAFFGQGTRLTVV.

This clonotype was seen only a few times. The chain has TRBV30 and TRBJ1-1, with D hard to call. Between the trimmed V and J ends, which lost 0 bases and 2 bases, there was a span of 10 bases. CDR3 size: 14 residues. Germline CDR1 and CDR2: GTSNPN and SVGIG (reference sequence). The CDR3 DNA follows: TGTGCCTGGAGTGTACAAAGTCGCAACACTGAAGCTTTCTTT. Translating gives CAWSVQSRNTEAFF.

The CDR3 region has the DNA TGTGCCAGCAGCTTACGCCGGACAGGGTACAATGAGCAGTTCTTC. It specifies CASSLRRTGYNEQFF. The chain links TRBV7-8 to TRBJ2-1, with TRBD1 matching over 8 bases. Losses at the gene ends were 2 bases for V and 4 bases for J; bases not matched to a gene: 4. Germline V gives CDR1 SGHVS, CDR2 FQNEAQ. There are 15 residues in the CDR3.

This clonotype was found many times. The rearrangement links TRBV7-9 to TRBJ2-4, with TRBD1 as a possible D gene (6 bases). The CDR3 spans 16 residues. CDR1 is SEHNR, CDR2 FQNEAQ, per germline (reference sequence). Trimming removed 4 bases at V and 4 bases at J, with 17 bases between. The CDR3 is CASSSMDRIIKNIQYF. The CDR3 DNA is TGTGCCAGCAGCTCGATGGACAGAATAATTAAAAACATTCAGTACTTC.

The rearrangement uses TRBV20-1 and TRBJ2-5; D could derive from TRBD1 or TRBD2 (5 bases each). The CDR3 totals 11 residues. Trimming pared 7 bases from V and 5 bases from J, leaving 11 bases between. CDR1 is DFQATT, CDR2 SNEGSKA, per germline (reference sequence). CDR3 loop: CSVPWGETQYF. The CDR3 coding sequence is TGCAGTGTTCCCTGGGGGGAGACCCAGTACTTC.

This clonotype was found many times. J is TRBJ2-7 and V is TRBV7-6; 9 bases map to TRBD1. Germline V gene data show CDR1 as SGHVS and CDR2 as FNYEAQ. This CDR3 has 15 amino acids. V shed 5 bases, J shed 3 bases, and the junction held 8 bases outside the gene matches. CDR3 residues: CASSLQGAESYEQYF. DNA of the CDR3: TGTGCCAGCAGCCTACAGGGGGCGGAGAGCTACGAGCAGTACTTC. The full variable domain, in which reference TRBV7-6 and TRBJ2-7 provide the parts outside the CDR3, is GAGVSQSPRYKVTKRGQDVALRCDPISGHVSLYWYRQALGQGPEFLTYFNYEAQQDKSGLPNDRFSAERPEGSISTLTIQRTEQRDSAMYRCASSLQGAESYEQYFGPGTRLTVT.

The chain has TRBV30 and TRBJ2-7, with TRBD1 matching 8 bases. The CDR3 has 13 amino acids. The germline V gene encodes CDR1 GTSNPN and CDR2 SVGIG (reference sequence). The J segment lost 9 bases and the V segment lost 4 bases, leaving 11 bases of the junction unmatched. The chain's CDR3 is CAWNWQGAPGQYF. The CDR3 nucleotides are TGTGCCTGGAACTGGCAGGGGGCCCCTGGGCAGTACTTC.

The CDR3 DNA reads TGTGCCAGCAGCCCTACCGGGACAGAAAGCAATCAGCCCCAGCATTTT. Translation: CASSPTGTESNQPQHF. The chain couples TRBV7-8 to TRBJ1-5; 7 nucleotides align to TRBD1. CDR1 and CDR2 from the germline V gene are SGHVS and FQNEAQ. The length of the CDR3 is 16 residues. The V segment lost 5 bases and the J segment 1 base; nucleotides outside the gene matches: 8.